One and the same sample provided the 23 T cell receptor beta chains below, sequenced in a study of blood T cell repertoires in COVID-19. TCRdb keeps only in-frame clones here, not all; method: immunoSEQ multiplex PCR. The sample includes 130,000 or so clones, about 76% seen only once; the top ten take roughly 20%. The sample taken for sequencing was peripheral blood. These receptors all come from an older man with acute or convalescent COVID-19.

This chain joins TRBV19 and TRBJ1-5; D gene unclear. CDR3 length: 13 residues. V lost 3 bases and J lost 6, with 9 bases in between. Germline values: CDR1 LNHDA, CDR2 SQIVND (reference sequence). The DNA of the CDR3 is TGTGCCAGTAGTATGGCCGATGGTCAGCCCCAGCATTTT. Amino acid sequence: CASSMADGQPQHF. Full variable domain (missing parts from reference TRBV19 and TRBJ1-5): DGGITQSPKYLFRKEGQNVTLSCEQNLNHDAMYWYRQDPGQGLRLIYYSQIVNDFQKGDIAEGYSVSREKKESFPLTVTSAQKNPTAFYLCASSMADGQPQHFGDGTRLSIL.

This clone occurred a few times. This chain uses TRBV6-5 with TRBJ2-2; tentative D call: TRBD2 (5 bases). CDR3 length equals 14 residues. Germline CDR1 MNHEY, CDR2 SVGAGI. Trimming pared 8 bases from V and 1 base from J, leaving 11 bases between. CDR3 residues: CASSRGWNTGELFF. CDR3 nucleotides: TGTGCCAGCTCACGGGGTTGGAACACCGGGGAGCTGTTTTTT.

This chain links TRBV15 with TRBJ2-2; TRBD2 agrees at 7 bases. In germline, CDR1 is LNHNV, CDR2 YYDKDF (reference sequence). The CDR3 extends over 16 amino acids. J gave up 4 bases and V 1 base, and 6 bases lay outside the gene matches. CDR3 nucleotide sequence: TGTGCCACCAGCAGAGCCTCTCTAGCGGCCACCGGGGAGCTGTTTTTT. Translation gives CATSRASLAATGELFF.

V usage is TRBV6-5 and J usage is TRBJ2-3; tentative D call: TRBD2 (7 bases). This CDR3 has 14 amino acids. With 7 bases removed from V and 12 bases from J, the gap between germline ends came to 23 bases. CDR1 is MNHEY, CDR2 SVGAGI, per germline. CDR3 DNA sequence: TGTGCCAGCACTAGTACCCGGGGGGCTACCCCCCAGTATTTT. Protein sequence: CASTSTRGATPQYF.

This clone was seen a few times. The chain has TRBV10-1 and TRBJ1-2; no reliable D call. CDR1 and CDR2 from the germline V gene are WNHNN and SYGVQD (reference sequence). CDR3 length equals 14 residues. Trimming left V 3 bases short and J 2 bases short, with 10 bases between. This CDR3 is CASSDEAINYGYTF. The CDR3, as DNA: TGCGCCAGCAGTGACGAGGCTATAAACTATGGCTACACCTTC.

The chain links TRBV5-1 to TRBJ2-3; 10 nucleotides agree with TRBD2. V gave up 0 bases and J gave up 1 base; unmatched junction bases: 2. The CDR3 spans 16 residues. From germline, CDR1 is SGHRS and CDR2 YFSETQ. The CDR3 coding sequence is TGCGCCAGCAGCTTGGCAGGGACTAGCGGCACAGATACGCAGTATTTT. It yields the protein CASSLAGTSGTDTQYF.

The chain uses TRBV7-2 and TRBJ2-5; perhaps TRBD1 as D (5 bases). Trimming took 5 bases from V and 2 from J, leaving 9 bases between them. CDR3 length: 13 residues. Germline-derived CDR1 and CDR2 are SGHTA and FQGNSA. CDR3 DNA: TGTGCCAGCAGCGTCCAGGGTCAAGAGACCCAGTACTTC. Protein sequence: CASSVQGQETQYF.

The chain couples TRBV4-2 to TRBJ2-2; D remains unclear. Germline V CDR1 and CDR2: LGHNA, YNFKEQ. V shed 4 bases and J shed 4 bases, with 10 bases lying between them. CDR3 length: 14 amino acids. The CDR3 bases are TGTGCCAGCAGCCCTCTCGGTGGCACCGGGGAGCTGTTTTTT. This encodes CASSPLGGTGELFF.

This clone was counted once. The rearrangement uses TRBV5-1 and TRBJ1-2; no reliable D call. The germline CDR1 and CDR2 sequences are SGHRS and YFSETQ. V lost 7 bases, J lost 3 bases, and 7 bases lay in between. This CDR3 has 11 residues. CDR3 region: CASRRDYGYTF. The CDR3 DNA sequence: TGCGCCAGCCGCCGAGACTATGGCTACACCTTC.

The chain joins TRBV5-5 to TRBJ2-3; possibly TRBD1 for D (5 bases). The CDR3 consists of 15 residues. Trimming took 0 bases from V and 5 from J, leaving 13 bases between them. Germline assignment: CDR1 SGHKS and CDR2 YYEKEE (reference sequence). The CDR3 region is CASSLVGAPGDTQYF. In DNA form, the CDR3 reads TGTGCCAGCAGCTTGGTAGGGGCGCCTGGAGATACGCAGTATTTT.

The V call is TRBV11-2, the J call TRBJ1-1, with D perhaps matching TRBD1 (5 bases). The V gene's germline CDR1 is SGHAT and CDR2 FQNNGV. This CDR3 has 13 residues. V dropped 3 bases and J dropped 3 bases, with 8 bases sitting between them. CDR3 sequence reads: CASSFGGDTEAFF. CDR3 coding DNA: TGTGCCAGCAGCTTCGGAGGGGACACTGAAGCTTTCTTT.

V gene TRBV4-2 combines with J gene TRBJ2-2; possibly TRBD2 for D (7 bases). CDR1 and CDR2 (germline): LGHNA, YNFKEQ. The CDR3 totals 17 residues. The V and J ends lost 0 bases and 0 bases respectively, with 11 bases between them. The chain's CDR3 is CASSQDVGGPNTGELFF. In DNA, the CDR3 is TGTGCCAGCAGCCAAGATGTGGGGGGGCCGAACACCGGGGAGCTGTTTTTT.

This clone was observed a few times. The V gene is TRBV7-6, the J gene TRBJ1-1; no clear D gene. Trimming pared 0 bases from V and 3 bases from J, leaving 5 bases between. This CDR3 has 13 amino acids. CDR1 and CDR2 (germline): SGHVS, FNYEAQ. CDR3 bases: TGTGCCAGCAGCTTAGCGTCCTACACTGAAGCTTTCTTT. It codes for CASSLASYTEAFF. The full variable domain, its missing parts supplied by reference TRBV7-6 and TRBJ1-1, is GAGVSQSPRYKVTKRGQDVALRCDPISGHVSLYWYRQALGQGPEFLTYFNYEAQQDKSGLPNDRFSAERPEGSISTLTIQRTEQRDSAMYRCASSLASYTEAFFGQGTRLTVV.

The gene calls are TRBV11-2 and TRBJ2-7; D might be TRBD1 (6 bases). The CDR3 is 16 amino acids. CDR1 is SGHAT and CDR2 is FQNNGV in the germline V gene. V lost 4 bases and J 8 bases, leaving 24 bases between the germline ends. This chain's CDR3 is CASSSRVPGTSKKQYF. The CDR3 DNA is TGTGCCAGCAGCTCGAGGGTTCCCGGGACATCCAAAAAGCAGTACTTC.

CDR3 protein: CASSYSTQAEKLFF. The CDR3 DNA follows: TGTGCCAGCAGTTACTCTACCCAGGCTGAAAAACTGTTTTTT. V and J are TRBV6-5 and TRBJ1-4; D not certain. Germline V gene sequence: CDR1 MNHEY, CDR2 SVGAGI. V gave up 0 bases and J gave up 7 bases, with 9 bases separating them. The CDR3 runs 14 residues.

V is TRBV24-1 and J is TRBJ2-1, with TRBD1 as a possible D gene (6 bases). Per germline, CDR1 KGHDR and CDR2 SFDVKD. The CDR3 is 11 residues long. The germline V and J ends were trimmed by 6 bases and 7 bases, with 6 bases remaining between them. CDR3 DNA: TGTGCCACCAGTAGGGGGAATGAGCAGTTCTTC. Its translation: CATSRGNEQFF.

The chain joins TRBV5-5 to TRBJ1-2; D might be TRBD1 (6 bases). The germline V gene encodes CDR1 SGHKS and CDR2 YYEKEE (reference sequence). V was cut by 2 bases and J by 2 bases, with 13 bases left in between. CDR3 size: 15 residues. The CDR3 sequence is CASSLQQGRNYGYTF. The CDR3 nucleotides are TGTGCCAGCAGCTTACAACAGGGTAGGAACTATGGCTACACCTTC.

This clone was detected only a few times. The chain carries TRBV7-2 and TRBJ2-1; D might be TRBD2 (7 bases). The CDR3 length is 15 residues. Trimming cost V 6 bases and J 2 bases, with 14 bases left between them. Germline V gene data show CDR1 as SGHTA and CDR2 as FQGNSA. CDR3: CASRPRGGAYNEQFF. The CDR3 bases are TGTGCCAGCAGACCCCGAGGGGGGGCCTACAATGAGCAGTTCTTC.

The gene calls are TRBV5-1 and TRBJ2-5, with 7 bases aligning to TRBD2. The germline V gene encodes CDR1 SGHRS and CDR2 YFSETQ. V shed 3 bases, J shed 4 bases, and the junction held 3 bases outside the gene matches. The CDR3 consists of 13 residues. CDR3 coding DNA: TGCGCCAGCAGCTCGGGGGGTGGAGAGACCCAGTACTTC. Translating gives CASSSGGGETQYF.

The chain couples TRBV10-3 to TRBJ2-5; 9 nucleotides agree with TRBD1. The CDR3 has 16 residues. Looked up from germline, CDR1 is ENHRY and CDR2 is SYGVKD. Unmatched junction bases numbered 3, after V lost 0 bases and J lost 1 base. The CDR3 reads CAISESTGGRQETQYF. The CDR3 coding sequence is TGTGCCATCAGTGAGTCTACAGGGGGCCGCCAAGAGACCCAGTACTTC.

CDR3 in amino acids: CASSYSNLAGGLEQYF. CDR3 sequence (DNA): TGTGCCAGCAGTTACTCGAATCTAGCGGGGGGGCTCGAGCAGTACTTC. The chain employs TRBV6-2 or TRBV6-3 and TRBJ2-7; TRBD2 agrees at 12 bases. The germline V gene encodes CDR1 MNHEY and CDR2 SVGEGT. V lost 0 bases, J lost 6 bases, and 6 bases stayed unmatched. The CDR3 has 16 residues.

The chain is built from TRBV11-2 and TRBJ2-2; D unclear. The V gene's germline CDR1 is SGHAT and CDR2 FQNNGV. The CDR3 covers 13 residues. V lost 3 bases and J lost 3, with 5 bases in between. The CDR3 region is CASSFYYTGELFF. The CDR3 DNA is TGTGCCAGCAGCTTCTATTACACCGGGGAGCTGTTTTTT.

The CDR3 nucleotides are TGTGCCAGCAGCTCCCAGGGGGGTAGCAATCAGCCCCAGCATTTT. This gives the protein CASSSQGGSNQPQHF. The chain uses TRBV7-2 and TRBJ1-5; 7 bases are a match to TRBD1. This CDR3 has 15 residues. Germline assignment: CDR1 SGHTA and CDR2 FQGNSA. After removal of 4 bases from V and 0 bases from J, the junction contained 3 bases not matched to a gene.